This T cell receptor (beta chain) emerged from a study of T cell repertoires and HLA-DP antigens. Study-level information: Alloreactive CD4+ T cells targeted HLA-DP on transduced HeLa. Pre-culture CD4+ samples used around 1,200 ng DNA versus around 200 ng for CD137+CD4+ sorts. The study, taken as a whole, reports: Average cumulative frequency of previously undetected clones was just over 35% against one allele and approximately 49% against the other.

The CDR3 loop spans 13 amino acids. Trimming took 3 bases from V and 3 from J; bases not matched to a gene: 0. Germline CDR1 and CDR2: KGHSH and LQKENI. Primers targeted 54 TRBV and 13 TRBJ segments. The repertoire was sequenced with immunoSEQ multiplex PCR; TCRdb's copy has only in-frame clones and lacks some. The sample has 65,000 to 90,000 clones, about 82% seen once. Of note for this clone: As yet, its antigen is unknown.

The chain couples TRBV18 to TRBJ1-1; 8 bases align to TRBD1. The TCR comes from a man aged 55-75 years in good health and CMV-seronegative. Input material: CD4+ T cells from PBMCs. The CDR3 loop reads CASSPTGDTEAFF. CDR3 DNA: TGTGCCAGCTCACCGACAGGGGACACTGAAGCTTTCTTT.